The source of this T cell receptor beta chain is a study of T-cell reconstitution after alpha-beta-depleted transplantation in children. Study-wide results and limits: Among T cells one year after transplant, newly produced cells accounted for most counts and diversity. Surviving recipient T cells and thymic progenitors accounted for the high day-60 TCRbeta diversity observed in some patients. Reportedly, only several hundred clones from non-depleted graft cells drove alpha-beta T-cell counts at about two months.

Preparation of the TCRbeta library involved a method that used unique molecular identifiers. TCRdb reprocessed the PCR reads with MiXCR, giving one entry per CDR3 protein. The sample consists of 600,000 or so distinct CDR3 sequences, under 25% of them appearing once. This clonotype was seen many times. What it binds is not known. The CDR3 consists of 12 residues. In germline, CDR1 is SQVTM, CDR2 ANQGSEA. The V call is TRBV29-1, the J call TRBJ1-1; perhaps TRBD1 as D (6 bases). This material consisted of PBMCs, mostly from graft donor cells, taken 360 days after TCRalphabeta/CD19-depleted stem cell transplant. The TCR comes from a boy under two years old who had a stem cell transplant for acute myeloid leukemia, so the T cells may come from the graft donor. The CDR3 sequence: CSVLTGNTEAFF. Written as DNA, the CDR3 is TGCAGTGTCTTGACAGGGAACACTGAAGCTTTCTTT.